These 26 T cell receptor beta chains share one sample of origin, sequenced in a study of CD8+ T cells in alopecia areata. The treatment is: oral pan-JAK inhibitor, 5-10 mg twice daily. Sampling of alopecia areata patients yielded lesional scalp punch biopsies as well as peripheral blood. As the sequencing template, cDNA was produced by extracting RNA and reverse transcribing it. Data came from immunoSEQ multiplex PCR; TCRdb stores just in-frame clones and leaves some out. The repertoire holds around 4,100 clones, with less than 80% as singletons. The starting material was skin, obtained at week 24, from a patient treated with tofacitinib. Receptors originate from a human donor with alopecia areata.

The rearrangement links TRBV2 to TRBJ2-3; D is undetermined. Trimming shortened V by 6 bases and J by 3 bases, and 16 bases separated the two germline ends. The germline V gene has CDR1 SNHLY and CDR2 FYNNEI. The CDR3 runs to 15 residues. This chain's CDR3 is CASSREGPQTDTQYF. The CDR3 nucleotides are TGTGCCAGCAGCCGCGAAGGACCCCAGACAGATACGCAGTATTTT.

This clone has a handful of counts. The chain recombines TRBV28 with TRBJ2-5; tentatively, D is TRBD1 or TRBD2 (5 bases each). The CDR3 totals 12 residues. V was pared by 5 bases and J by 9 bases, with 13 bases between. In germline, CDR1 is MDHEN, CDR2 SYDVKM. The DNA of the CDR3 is TGTGCCAGCAGTAAAGTCCTGGGGGCCCAGTACTTC. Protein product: CASSKVLGAQYF. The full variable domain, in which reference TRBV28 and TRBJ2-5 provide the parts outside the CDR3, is DVKVTQSSRYLVKRTGEKVFLECVQDMDHENMFWYRQDPGLGLRLIYFSYDVKMKEKGDIPEGYSVSREKKERFSLILESASTNQTSMYLCASSKVLGAQYFGPGTRLLVL.

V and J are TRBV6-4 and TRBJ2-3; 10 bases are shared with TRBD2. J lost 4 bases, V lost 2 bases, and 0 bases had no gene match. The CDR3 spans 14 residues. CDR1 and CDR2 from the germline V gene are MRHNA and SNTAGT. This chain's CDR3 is CASSDTSGADTQYF. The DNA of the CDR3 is TGTGCCAGCAGTGACACTAGCGGGGCAGATACGCAGTATTTT.

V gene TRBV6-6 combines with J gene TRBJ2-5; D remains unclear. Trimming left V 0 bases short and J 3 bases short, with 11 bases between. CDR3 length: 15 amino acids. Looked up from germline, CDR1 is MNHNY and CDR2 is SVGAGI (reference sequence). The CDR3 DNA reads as TGTGCCAGCAGTTACTCGGTGTCTAGGAAAGAGACCCAGTACTTC. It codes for CASSYSVSRKETQYF.

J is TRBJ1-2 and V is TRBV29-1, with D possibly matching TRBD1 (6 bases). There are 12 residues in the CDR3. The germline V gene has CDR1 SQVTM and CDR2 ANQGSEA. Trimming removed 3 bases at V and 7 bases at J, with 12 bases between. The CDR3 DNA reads TGCAGCGTTGAGACACAGGGACTTGGCTACACCTTC. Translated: CSVETQGLGYTF.

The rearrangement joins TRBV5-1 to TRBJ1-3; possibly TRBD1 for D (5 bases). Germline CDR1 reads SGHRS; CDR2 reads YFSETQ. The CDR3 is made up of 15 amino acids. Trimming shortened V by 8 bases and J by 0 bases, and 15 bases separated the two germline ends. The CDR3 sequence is CARTQGEYSGNTIYF. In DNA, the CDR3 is TGCGCCAGAACCCAAGGGGAATACTCTGGAAACACCATATATTTT.

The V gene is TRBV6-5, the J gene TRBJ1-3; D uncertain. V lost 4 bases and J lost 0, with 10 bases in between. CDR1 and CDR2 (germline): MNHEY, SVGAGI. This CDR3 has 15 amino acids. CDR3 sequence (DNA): TGTGCCAGCAGTTGGAAGTCAGGCTCTGGAAACACCATATATTTT. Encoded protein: CASSWKSGSGNTIYF.

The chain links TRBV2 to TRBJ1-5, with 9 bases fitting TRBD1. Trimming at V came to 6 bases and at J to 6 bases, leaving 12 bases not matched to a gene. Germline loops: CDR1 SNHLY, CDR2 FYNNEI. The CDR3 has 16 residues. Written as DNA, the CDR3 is TGTGCCAGCAGGGCCTACAGGGGGCCCGGGAGTCAGCCCCAGCATTTT. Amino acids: CASRAYRGPGSQPQHF.

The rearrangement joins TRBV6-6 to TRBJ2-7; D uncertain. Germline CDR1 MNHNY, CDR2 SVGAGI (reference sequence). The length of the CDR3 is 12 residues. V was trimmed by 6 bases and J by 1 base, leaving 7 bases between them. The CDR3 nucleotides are TGTGCCAGCAGCTCGGTATCCTACGAGCAGTACTTC. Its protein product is CASSSVSYEQYF.

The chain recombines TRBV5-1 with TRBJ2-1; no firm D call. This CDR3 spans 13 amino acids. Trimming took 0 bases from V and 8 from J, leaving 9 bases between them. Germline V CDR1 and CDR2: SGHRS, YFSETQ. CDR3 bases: TGCGCCAGCAGCTTGGCCCCATGGGATGAGCAGTTCTTC. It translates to CASSLAPWDEQFF.

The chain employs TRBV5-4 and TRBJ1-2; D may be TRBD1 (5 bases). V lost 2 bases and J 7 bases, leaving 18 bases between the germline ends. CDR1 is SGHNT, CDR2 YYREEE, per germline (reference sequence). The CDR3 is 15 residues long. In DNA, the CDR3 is TGTGCCAGCAGCTTTGGGGGTCAGGGCTTTGTTGGCTACACCTTC. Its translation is CASSFGGQGFVGYTF.

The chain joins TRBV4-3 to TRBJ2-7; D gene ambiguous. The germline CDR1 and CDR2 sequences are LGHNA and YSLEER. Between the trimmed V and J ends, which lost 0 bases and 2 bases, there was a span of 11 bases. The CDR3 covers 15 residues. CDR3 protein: CASSQERHSTYEQYF. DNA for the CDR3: TGCGCCAGCAGCCAAGAGAGGCACAGTACCTACGAGCAGTACTTC.

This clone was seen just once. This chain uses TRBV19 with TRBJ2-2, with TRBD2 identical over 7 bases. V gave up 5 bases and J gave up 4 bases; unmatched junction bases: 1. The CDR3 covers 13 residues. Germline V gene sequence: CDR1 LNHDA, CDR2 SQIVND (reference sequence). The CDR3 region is CASSREATGELFF. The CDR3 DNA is TGTGCCAGTAGTCGGGAGGCCACCGGGGAGCTGTTTTTT. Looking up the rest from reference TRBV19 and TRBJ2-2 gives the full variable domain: DGGITQSPKYLFRKEGQNVTLSCEQNLNHDAMYWYRQDPGQGLRLIYYSQIVNDFQKGDIAEGYSVSREKKESFPLTVTSAQKNPTAFYLCASSREATGELFFGEGSRLTVL.

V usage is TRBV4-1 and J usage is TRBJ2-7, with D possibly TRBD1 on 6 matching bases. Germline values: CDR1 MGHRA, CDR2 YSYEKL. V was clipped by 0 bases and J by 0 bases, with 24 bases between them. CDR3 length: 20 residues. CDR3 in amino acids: CASSQEGAGWGEGVSYEQYF. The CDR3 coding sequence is TGCGCCAGCAGCCAAGAAGGGGCAGGGTGGGGAGAGGGGGTCTCCTACGAGCAGTACTTC.

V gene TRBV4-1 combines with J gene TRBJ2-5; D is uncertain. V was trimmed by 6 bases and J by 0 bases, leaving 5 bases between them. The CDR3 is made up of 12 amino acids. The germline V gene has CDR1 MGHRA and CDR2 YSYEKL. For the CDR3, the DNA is TGCGCCAGCAGGGCAGACCAAGAGACCCAGTACTTC. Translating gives CASRADQETQYF.

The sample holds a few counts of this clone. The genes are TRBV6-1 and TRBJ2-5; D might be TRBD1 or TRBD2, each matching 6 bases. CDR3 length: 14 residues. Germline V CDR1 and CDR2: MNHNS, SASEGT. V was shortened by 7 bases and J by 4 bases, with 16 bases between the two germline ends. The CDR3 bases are TGTGCCAGCATCCCCCCCGGGGGCGGAGAGACCCAGTACTTC. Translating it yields CASIPPGGGETQYF.

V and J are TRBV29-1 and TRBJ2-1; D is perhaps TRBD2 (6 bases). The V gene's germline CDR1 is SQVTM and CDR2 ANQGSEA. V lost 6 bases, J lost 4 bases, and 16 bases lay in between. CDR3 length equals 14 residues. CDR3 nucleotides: TGCAGCGTCCCAGGGCGGGGTTTGTACAATGAGCAGTTCTTC. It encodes CSVPGRGLYNEQFF.

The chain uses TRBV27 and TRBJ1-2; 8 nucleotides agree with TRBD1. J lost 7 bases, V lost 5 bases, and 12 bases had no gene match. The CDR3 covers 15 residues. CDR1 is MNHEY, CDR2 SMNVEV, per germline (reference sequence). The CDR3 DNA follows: TGTGCCAGCAGTACCGACAGGGGCCGGGAAACTGGCTACACCTTC. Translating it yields CASSTDRGRETGYTF.

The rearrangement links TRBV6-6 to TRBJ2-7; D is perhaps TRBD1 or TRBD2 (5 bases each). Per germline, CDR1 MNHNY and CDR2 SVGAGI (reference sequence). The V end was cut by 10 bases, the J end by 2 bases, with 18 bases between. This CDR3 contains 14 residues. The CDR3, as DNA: TGTGCCACCCGACCTTGGCAGGGAGCCTACGAGCAGTACTTC. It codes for CATRPWQGAYEQYF.

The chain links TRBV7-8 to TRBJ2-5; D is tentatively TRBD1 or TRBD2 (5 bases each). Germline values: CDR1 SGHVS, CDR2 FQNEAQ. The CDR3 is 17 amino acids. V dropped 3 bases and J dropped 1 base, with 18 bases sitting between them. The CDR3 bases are TGTGCCAGCAGCTTTGAGGGCCGGGGCTGGGGCCAAGAGACCCAGTACTTC. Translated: CASSFEGRGWGQETQYF.

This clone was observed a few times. The CDR3 bases are TGCAGCGTTGAAGTCGGAACCAGATTTTTATACAATGAGCAGTTCTTC. Translation gives CSVEVGTRFLYNEQFF. The rearrangement links TRBV29-1 to TRBJ2-1; the D is unclear. Trimming shortened V by 1 base and J by 4 bases, and 17 bases separated the two germline ends. This CDR3 region has 16 residues. Germline V gene lookup returns CDR1 SQVTM and CDR2 ANQGSEA.

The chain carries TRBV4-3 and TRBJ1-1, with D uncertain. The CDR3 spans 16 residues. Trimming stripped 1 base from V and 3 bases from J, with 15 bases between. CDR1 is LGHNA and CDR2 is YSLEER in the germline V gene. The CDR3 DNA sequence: TGCGCCAGCAGCCAAGCCCCAGGCGTCCTGCACACTGAAGCTTTCTTT. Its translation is CASSQAPGVLHTEAFF.

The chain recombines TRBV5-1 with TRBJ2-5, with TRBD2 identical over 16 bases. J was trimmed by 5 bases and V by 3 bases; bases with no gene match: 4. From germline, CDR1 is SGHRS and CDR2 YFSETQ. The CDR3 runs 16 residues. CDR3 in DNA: TGCGCCAGCAGCTCCGGGACTAGCGGGGGGGCGGAGACCCAGTACTTC. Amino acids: CASSSGTSGGAETQYF. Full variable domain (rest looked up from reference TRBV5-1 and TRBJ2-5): KAGVTQTPRYLIKTRGQQVTLSCSPISGHRSVSWYQQTPGQGLQFLFEYFSETQRNKGNFPGRFSGRQFSNSRSEMNVSTLELGDSALYLCASSSGTSGGAETQYFGPGTRLLVL.

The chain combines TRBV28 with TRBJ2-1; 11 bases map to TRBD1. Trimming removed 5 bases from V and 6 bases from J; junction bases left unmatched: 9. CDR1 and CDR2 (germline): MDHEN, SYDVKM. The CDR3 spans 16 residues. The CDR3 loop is CASSPAGGTGGNEQFF. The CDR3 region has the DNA TGTGCCAGCAGTCCGGCCGGTGGGACAGGGGGCAATGAGCAGTTCTTC.

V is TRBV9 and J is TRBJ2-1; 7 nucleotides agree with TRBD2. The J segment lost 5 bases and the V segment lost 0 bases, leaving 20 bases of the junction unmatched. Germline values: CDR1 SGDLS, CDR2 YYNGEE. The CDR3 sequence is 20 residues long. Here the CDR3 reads CASSVAQLPSGLLGDNEQFF. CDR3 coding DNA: TGTGCCAGCAGCGTAGCGCAGCTCCCTAGCGGACTACTCGGGGACAATGAGCAGTTCTTC.

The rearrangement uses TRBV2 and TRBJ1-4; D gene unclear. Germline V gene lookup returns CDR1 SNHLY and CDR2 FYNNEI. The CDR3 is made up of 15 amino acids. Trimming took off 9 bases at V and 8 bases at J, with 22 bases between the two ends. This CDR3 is CASQETRSDREKLFF. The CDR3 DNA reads TGTGCCAGTCAAGAGACCCGATCGGATCGAGAAAAACTGTTTTTT.